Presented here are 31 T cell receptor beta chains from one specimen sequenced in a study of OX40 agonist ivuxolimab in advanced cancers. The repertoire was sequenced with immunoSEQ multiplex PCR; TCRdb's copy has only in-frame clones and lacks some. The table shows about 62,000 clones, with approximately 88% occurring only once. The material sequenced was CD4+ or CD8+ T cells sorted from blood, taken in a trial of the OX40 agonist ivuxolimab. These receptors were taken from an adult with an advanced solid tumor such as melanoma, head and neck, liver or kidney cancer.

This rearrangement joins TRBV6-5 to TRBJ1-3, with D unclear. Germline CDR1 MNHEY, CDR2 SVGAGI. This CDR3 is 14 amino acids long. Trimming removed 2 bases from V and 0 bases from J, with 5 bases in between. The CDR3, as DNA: TGTGCCAGCAGTTACGAGTTCTCTGGAAACACCATATATTTT. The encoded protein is CASSYEFSGNTIYF.

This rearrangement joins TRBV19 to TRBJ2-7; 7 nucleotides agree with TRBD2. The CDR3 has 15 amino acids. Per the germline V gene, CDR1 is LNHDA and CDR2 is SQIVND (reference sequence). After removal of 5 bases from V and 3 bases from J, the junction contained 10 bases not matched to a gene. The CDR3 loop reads CASSSGGGSNYEQYF. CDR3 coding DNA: TGTGCCAGTAGTTCTGGGGGGGGATCCAACTACGAGCAGTACTTC.

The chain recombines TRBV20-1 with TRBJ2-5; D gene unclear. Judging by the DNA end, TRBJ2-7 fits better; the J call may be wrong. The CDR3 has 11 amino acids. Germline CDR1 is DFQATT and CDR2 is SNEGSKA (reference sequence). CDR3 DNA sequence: TGCAGTGCTAGAGATCCCCCCGAGCAGTACTTC. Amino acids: CSARDPPEQYF.

CDR3 protein: CASSGVGTDTQYF. CDR3 nucleotide sequence: TGTGCCAGTTCAGGGGTGGGCACAGATACGCAGTATTTT. The V and J genes are TRBV9 and TRBJ2-3; D may be TRBD1 (6 bases). CDR3 length: 13 residues. The germline V and J ends were trimmed by 8 bases and 1 base, with 11 bases remaining between them. Germline CDR1 and CDR2: SGDLS and YYNGEE.

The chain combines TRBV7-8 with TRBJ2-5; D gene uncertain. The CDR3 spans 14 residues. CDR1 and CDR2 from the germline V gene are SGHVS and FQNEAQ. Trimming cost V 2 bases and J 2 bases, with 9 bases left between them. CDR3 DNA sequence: TGTGCCAGCAGCTTATTGGGGATTCAAGAGACCCAGTACTTC. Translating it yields CASSLLGIQETQYF.

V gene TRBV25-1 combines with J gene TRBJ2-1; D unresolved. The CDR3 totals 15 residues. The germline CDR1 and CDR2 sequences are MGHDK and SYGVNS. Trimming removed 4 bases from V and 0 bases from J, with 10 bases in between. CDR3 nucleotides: TGTGCCAGCAGTGGTTACGTTTCCTCCTACAATGAGCAGTTCTTC. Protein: CASSGYVSSYNEQFF.

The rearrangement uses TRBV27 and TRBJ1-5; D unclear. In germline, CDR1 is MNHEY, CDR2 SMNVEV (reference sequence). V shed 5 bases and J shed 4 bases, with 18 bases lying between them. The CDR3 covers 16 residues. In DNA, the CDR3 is TGTGCCAGCAGTAGCTACGCCCGGGAAAGGAATCAGCCCCAGCATTTT. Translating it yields CASSSYARERNQPQHF.

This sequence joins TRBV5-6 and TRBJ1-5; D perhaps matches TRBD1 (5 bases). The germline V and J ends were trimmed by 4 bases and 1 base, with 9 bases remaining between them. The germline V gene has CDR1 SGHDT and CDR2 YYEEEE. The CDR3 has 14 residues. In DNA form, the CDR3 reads TGTGCCAGCAGCCATCGGGACAGCAATCAGCCCCAGCATTTT. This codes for CASSHRDSNQPQHF.

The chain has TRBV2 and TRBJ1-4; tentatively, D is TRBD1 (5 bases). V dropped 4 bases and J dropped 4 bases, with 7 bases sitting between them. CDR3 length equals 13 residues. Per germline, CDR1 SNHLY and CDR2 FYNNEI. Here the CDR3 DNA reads TGTGCCAGCAGTGGGGGGATTAATGAAAAACTGTTTTTT. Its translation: CASSGGINEKLFF.

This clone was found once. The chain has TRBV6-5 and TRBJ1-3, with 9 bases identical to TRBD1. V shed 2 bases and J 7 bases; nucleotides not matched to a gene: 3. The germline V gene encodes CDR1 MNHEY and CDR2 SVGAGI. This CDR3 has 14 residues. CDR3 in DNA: TGTGCCAGCAGTTACAACAGGGGGCCGAACACCATATATTTT. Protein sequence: CASSYNRGPNTIYF.

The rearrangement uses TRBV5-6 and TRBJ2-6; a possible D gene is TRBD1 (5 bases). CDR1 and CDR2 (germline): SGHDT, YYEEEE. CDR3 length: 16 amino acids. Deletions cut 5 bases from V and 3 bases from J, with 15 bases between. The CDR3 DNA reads TGTGCCAGCAGTCCAGGGATTGGGTTTGGGGCCAACGTCCTGACTTTC. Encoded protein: CASSPGIGFGANVLTF.

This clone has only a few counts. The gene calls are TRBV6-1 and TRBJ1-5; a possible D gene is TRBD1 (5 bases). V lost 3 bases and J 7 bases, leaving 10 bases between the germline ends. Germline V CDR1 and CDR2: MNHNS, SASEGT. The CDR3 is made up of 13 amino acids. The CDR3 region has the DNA TGTGCCAGCAGTGAGGGGGATTGGCAGCCCCAGCATTTT. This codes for CASSEGDWQPQHF.

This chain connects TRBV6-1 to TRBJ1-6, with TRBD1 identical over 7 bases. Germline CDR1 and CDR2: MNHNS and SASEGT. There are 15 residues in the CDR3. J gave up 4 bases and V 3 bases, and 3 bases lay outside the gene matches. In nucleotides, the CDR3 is TGTGCCAGCAGTGACAGGGGGTCGTATAATTCACCCCTCCACTTT. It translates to CASSDRGSYNSPLHF.

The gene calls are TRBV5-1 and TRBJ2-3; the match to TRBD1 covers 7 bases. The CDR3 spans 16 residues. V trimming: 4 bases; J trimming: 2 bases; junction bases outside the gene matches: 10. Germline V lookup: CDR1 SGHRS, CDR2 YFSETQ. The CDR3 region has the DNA TGCGCCAGCAGCCTAAACAGGGGTTCGGTCACAGATACGCAGTATTTT. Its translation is CASSLNRGSVTDTQYF.

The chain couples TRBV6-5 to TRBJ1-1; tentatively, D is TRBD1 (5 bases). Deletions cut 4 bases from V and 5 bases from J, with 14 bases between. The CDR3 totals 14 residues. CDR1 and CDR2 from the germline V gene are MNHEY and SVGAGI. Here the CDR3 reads CASSLTPGATEAFF. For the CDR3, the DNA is TGTGCCAGCAGTTTGACTCCCGGGGCTACTGAAGCTTTCTTT.

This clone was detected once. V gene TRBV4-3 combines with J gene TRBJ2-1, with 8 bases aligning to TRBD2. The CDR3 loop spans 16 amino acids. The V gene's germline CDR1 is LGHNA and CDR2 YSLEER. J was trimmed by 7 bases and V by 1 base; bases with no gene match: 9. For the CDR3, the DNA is TGCGCCAGCAGCCAAGGGGGGAGCGGGGGATGGAATGAGCAGTTCTTC. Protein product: CASSQGGSGGWNEQFF.

The CDR3 protein is CASSRRRSGETQYF. CDR3 nucleotide sequence: TGTGCCAGCAGCCGGAGGCGATCCGGGGAGACCCAGTACTTC. The chain recombines TRBV7-2 with TRBJ2-5, with D possibly TRBD2 on 5 matching bases. V shed 5 bases and J shed 5 bases, with 15 bases lying between them. Looked up from germline, CDR1 is SGHTA and CDR2 is FQGNSA. The CDR3 is 14 amino acids.

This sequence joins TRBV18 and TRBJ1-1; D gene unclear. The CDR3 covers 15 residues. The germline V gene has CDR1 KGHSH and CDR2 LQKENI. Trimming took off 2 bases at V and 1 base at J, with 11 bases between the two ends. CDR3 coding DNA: TGTGCCAGCTCACCAAGGAGGGAGCCGAACACTGAAGCTTTCTTT. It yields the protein CASSPRREPNTEAFF.

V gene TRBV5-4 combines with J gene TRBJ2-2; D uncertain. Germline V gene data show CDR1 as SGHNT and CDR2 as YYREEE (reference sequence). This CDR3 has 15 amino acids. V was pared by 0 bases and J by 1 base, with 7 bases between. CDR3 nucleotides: TGTGCCAGCAGCTTGGGTGGGGTGAACACCGGGGAGCTGTTTTTT. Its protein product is CASSLGGVNTGELFF.

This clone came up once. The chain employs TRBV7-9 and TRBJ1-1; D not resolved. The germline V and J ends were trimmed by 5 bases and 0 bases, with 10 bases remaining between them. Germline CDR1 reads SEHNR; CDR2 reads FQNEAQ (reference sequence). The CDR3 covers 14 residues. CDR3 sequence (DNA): TGTGCCAGCAGCAAAGGAGACCTGAACACTGAAGCTTTCTTT. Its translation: CASSKGDLNTEAFF. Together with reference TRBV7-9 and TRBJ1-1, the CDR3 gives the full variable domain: DTGVSQNPRHKITKRGQNVTFRCDPISEHNRLYWYRQTLGQGPEFLTYFQNEAQLEKSRLLSDRFSAERPKGSFSTLEIQRTEQGDSAMYLCASSKGDLNTEAFFGQGTRLTVV.

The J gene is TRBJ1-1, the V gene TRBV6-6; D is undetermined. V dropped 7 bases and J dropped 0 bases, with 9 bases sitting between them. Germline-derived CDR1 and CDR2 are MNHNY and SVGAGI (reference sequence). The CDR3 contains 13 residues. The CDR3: CASTAAMNTEAFF. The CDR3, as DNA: TGTGCCAGCACGGCAGCTATGAACACTGAAGCTTTCTTT.

CDR3 in amino acids: CASSQDFTGSYNEQFF. CDR3 DNA sequence: TGTGCCAGCAGCCAAGATTTTACAGGGTCGTACAATGAGCAGTTCTTC. This chain joins TRBV4-2 and TRBJ2-1, with a tentative D call TRBD1 (6 bases). Germline CDR1 is LGHNA and CDR2 is YNFKEQ. The V and J ends lost 0 bases and 4 bases respectively, with 13 bases between them. This CDR3 contains 16 residues.

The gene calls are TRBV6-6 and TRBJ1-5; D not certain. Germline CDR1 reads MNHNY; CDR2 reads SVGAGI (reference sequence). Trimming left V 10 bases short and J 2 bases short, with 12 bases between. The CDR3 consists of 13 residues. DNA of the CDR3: TGTGCCACCGGAGGGCGGGGCAATCAGCCCCAGCATTTT. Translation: CATGGRGNQPQHF.

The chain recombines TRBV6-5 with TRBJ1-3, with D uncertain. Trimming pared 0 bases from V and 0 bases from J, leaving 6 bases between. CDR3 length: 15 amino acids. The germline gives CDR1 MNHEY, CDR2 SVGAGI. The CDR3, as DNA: TGTGCCAGCAGTTACTCAGGGAGCTCTGGAAACACCATATATTTT. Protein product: CASSYSGSSGNTIYF.

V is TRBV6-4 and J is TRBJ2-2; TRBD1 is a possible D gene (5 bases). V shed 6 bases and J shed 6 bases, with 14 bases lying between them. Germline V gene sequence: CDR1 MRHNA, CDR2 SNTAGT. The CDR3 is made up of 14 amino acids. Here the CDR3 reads CASSSQGFSGELFF. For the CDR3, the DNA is TGTGCCAGCAGCTCCCAGGGATTTTCCGGGGAGCTGTTTTTT.

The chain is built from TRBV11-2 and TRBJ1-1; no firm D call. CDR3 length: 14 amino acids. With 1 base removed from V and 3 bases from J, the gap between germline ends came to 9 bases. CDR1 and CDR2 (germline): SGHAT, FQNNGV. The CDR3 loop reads CASSLGSWDTEAFF. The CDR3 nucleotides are TGTGCCAGCAGCTTAGGTAGTTGGGACACTGAAGCTTTCTTT.

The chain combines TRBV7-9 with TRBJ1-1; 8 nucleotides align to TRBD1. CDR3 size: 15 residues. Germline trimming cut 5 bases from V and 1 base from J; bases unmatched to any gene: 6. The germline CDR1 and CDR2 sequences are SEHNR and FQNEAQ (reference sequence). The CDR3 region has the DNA TGTGCCAGCAGCCCCACCGGGACAGGGAACACTGAAGCTTTCTTT. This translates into CASSPTGTGNTEAFF.

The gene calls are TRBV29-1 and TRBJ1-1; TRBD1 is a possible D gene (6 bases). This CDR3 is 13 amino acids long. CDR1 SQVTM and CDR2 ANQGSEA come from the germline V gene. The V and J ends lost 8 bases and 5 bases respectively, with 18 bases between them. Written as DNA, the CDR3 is TGCAGCCCTAGGATACAGGGTAAAACTGAAGCTTTCTTT. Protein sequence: CSPRIQGKTEAFF.

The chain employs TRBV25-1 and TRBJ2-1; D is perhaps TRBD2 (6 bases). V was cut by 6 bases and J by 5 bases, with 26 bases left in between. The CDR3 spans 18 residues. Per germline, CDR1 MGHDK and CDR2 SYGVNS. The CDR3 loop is CASSPLRRVFKGDNEQFF. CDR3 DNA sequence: TGTGCCAGCAGCCCCCTACGGAGGGTGTTTAAGGGAGACAATGAGCAGTTCTTC.

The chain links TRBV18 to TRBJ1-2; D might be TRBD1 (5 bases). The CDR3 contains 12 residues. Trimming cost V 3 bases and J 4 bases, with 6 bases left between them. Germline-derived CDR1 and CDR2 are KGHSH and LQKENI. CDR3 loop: CASSPGRYGYTF. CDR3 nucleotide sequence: TGTGCCAGCTCACCGGGACGCTATGGCTACACCTTC. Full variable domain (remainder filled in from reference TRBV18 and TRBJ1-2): NAGVMQNPRHLVRRRGQEARLRCSPMKGHSHVYWYRQLPEEGLKFMVYLQKENIIDESGMPKERFSAEFPKEGPSILRIQQVVRGDSAAYFCASSPGRYGYTFGSGTRLTVV.

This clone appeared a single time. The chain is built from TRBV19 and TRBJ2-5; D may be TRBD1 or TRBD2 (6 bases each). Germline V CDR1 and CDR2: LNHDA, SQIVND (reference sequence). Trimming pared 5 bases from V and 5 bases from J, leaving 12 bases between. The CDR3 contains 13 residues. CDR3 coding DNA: TGTGCCAGTAGTGGGGGGCTGGCCGAGACCCAGTACTTC. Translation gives CASSGGLAETQYF.